The present T cell receptor (beta chain) was sequenced within a study of CD4 and CD8 cells across lung adenocarcinoma regions. This CDR3 comprises 15 residues. Germline CDR1 SGHTA, CDR2 FQGNSA. V lost 2 bases and J lost 2; bases outside the gene matches: 3. TCRdb used MiXCR to reprocess the PCR reads, holding one entry per CDR3 protein. The repertoire includes approximately 4,200 distinct CDR3 sequences, 52% of them detected once, and 15% to 20% sits in the top ten. The material sequenced was CD4+ T cells from the center of a lung tumor. The genes are TRBV7-2 and TRBJ2-1; 7 bases match TRBD1. The sequence came from a female donor with lung adenocarcinoma. The CD4 and CD8 labels of this study may be unreliable. The CDR3 spells CASSLTGAPYNEQFF. CDR3 DNA sequence: TGTGCCAGCAGCTTAACAGGGGCCCCCTACAATGAGCAGTTCTTC.